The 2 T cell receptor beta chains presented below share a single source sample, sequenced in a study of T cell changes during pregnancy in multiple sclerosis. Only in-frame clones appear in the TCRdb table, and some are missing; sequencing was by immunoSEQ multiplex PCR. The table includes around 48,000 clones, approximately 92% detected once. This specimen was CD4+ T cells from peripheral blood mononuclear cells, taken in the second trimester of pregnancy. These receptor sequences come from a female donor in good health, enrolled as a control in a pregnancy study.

The CDR3 loop reads CASSLASGSVDTQYF. DNA of the CDR3: TGCGCCAGCAGCTTGGCTAGCGGGAGTGTGGATACGCAGTATTTT. The gene calls are TRBV5-1 and TRBJ2-3; TRBD2 matches at 10 bases. The CDR3 has 15 amino acids. The V segment lost 0 bases and the J segment 6 bases; nucleotides outside the gene matches: 4. The germline V gene has CDR1 SGHRS and CDR2 YFSETQ.

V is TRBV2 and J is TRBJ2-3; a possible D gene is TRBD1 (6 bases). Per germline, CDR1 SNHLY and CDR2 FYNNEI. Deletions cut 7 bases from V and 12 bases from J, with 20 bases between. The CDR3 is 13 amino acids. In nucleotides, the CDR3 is TGTGCCAGCATGACAGGTGGGGTAGAATTTCAGTATTTT. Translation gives CASMTGGVEFQYF.